The 18 T cell receptor beta chains presented below share a single source sample, sequenced in a study of blood T cell repertoires in COVID-19. Profiled with immunoSEQ multiplex PCR; TCRdb holds only in-frame clones, not every one. This repertoire shows fewer than 180,000 clones, about four fifths found once; its top ten account for roughly 2.3%. The specimen was peripheral blood. The receptors were sampled from a man aged 65 to 85 with acute or convalescent COVID-19.

The genes are TRBV5-1 and TRBJ2-3, with 9 bases identical to TRBD2. Trimming took 0 bases from V and 4 from J; bases not matched to a gene: 12. The V gene's germline CDR1 is SGHRS and CDR2 YFSETQ. The CDR3 contains 18 residues. CDR3 nucleotides: TGCGCCAGCAGCTTGGGACTAGCGGACCCTTACGGGGCAGATACGCAGTATTTT. It specifies CASSLGLADPYGADTQYF.

This chain uses TRBV11-2 with TRBJ2-5; 14 bases align to TRBD2. Germline-derived CDR1 and CDR2 are SGHAT and FQNNGV. Trimming cost V 6 bases and J 5 bases; bases outside gene matches: 5. The CDR3 length is 15 residues. CDR3 loop: CASRGLAGVVETQYF. CDR3 sequence (DNA): TGTGCCAGCAGGGGACTAGCGGGAGTGGTCGAGACCCAGTACTTC.

The rearrangement uses TRBV5-1 and TRBJ1-1, with 9 bases aligning to TRBD1. Germline V gene data show CDR1 as SGHRS and CDR2 as YFSETQ. This CDR3 spans 14 amino acids. V shed 6 bases, J shed 6 bases, and the junction held 9 bases outside the gene matches. The CDR3 nucleotides read TGCGCCAGCATCGCCGGGACAGGGTCTGCTGAAGCTTTCTTT. Protein sequence: CASIAGTGSAEAFF.

V gene TRBV5-4 combines with J gene TRBJ2-2, with D possibly TRBD1 on 6 matching bases. In germline, CDR1 is SGHNT, CDR2 YYREEE (reference sequence). Trimming pared 2 bases from V and 1 base from J, leaving 6 bases between. This CDR3 region has 14 residues. The CDR3 spells CASSLQGNTGELFF. CDR3 bases: TGTGCCAGCAGCTTACAGGGGAACACCGGGGAGCTGTTTTTT.

V gene TRBV19 combines with J gene TRBJ1-2, with TRBD1 matching 7 bases. Germline V gene sequence: CDR1 LNHDA, CDR2 SQIVND (reference sequence). The CDR3 length is 16 residues. V shed 3 bases, J shed 2 bases, and the junction held 9 bases outside the gene matches. The CDR3 sequence: CASSMTQGVLNYGYTF. The DNA for the CDR3 is TGTGCCAGTAGTATGACTCAGGGGGTCCTCAACTATGGCTACACCTTC. The whole variable domain, remainder taken from reference TRBV19 and TRBJ1-2, is DGGITQSPKYLFRKEGQNVTLSCEQNLNHDAMYWYRQDPGQGLRLIYYSQIVNDFQKGDIAEGYSVSREKKESFPLTVTSAQKNPTAFYLCASSMTQGVLNYGYTFGSGTRLTVV.

This rearrangement joins TRBV9 to TRBJ2-2; TRBD2 agrees at 8 bases. The ends lost 4 bases at V and 2 bases at J; junction bases unmatched: 4. The germline V gene encodes CDR1 SGDLS and CDR2 YYNGEE. CDR3 length: 15 residues. The CDR3 reads CASSRSGGNTGELFF. Written as DNA, the CDR3 is TGTGCCAGCAGCAGGAGCGGGGGCAACACCGGGGAGCTGTTTTTT.

The rearrangement links TRBV28 to TRBJ1-5; weak D call: TRBD1 (6 bases). Germline values: CDR1 MDHEN, CDR2 SYDVKM. CDR3 length equals 15 residues. Trimming left V 6 bases short and J 0 bases short, with 12 bases between. CDR3 in DNA: TGTGCCAGCAGCACCGGGACAAATAGCAATCAGCCCCAGCATTTT. It codes for CASSTGTNSNQPQHF. The full variable domain, completed using reference TRBV28 and TRBJ1-5, is DVKVTQSSRYLVKRTGEKVFLECVQDMDHENMFWYRQDPGLGLRLIYFSYDVKMKEKGDIPEGYSVSREKKERFSLILESASTNQTSMYLCASSTGTNSNQPQHFGDGTRLSIL.

This clone was detected a few times. The chain links TRBV7-2 to TRBJ2-1, with 8 positions matching TRBD2. With 4 bases clipped from V and 4 bases from J, the junction kept 15 bases outside the gene matches. CDR1 is SGHTA, CDR2 FQGNSA, per germline. CDR3 length: 18 residues. CDR3 loop: CASSSPRVETSDYNEQFF. CDR3 in DNA: TGTGCCAGCAGCTCCCCGAGGGTAGAGACTAGCGATTACAATGAGCAGTTCTTC.

This chain links TRBV7-2 with TRBJ2-2; a weak D match, TRBD1 (8 bases). CDR1 and CDR2 from the germline V gene are SGHTA and FQGNSA. V lost 7 bases and J 5 bases, leaving 17 bases between the germline ends. CDR3 length: 15 amino acids. CDR3 region: CASTPGQGGTGELFF. The CDR3, as DNA: TGTGCCAGCACCCCCGGACAGGGAGGGACCGGGGAGCTGTTTTTT.

This chain connects TRBV29-1 to TRBJ2-7; TRBD1 matches 9 bases. From germline, CDR1 is SQVTM and CDR2 ANQGSEA. This CDR3 is built from 15 residues. Trimming took 6 bases from V and 2 from J; bases not matched to a gene: 11. CDR3 in amino acids: CSVNSGGQGPYEQYF. CDR3 bases: TGCAGCGTGAACAGTGGGGGACAGGGACCCTACGAGCAGTACTTC.

V is TRBV7-9 and J is TRBJ2-3, with 7 positions matching TRBD2. The germline V gene encodes CDR1 SEHNR and CDR2 FQNEAQ (reference sequence). V lost 8 bases, J lost 7 bases, and 12 bases stayed unmatched. The CDR3 is 14 amino acids. In DNA, the CDR3 is TGTGCCAGCCGCCCGGGACTACTCCCATATACGCAGTATTTT. This encodes CASRPGLLPYTQYF.

The V gene is TRBV27, the J gene TRBJ2-2; maybe TRBD1 (5 bases). The CDR3 is 15 amino acids. V lost 4 bases and J lost 7, with 16 bases in between. The V gene's germline CDR1 is MNHEY and CDR2 SMNVEV (reference sequence). The CDR3 region has the DNA TGTGCCAGCAGTTGGAGACAGTTATCAATCGGGGAGCTGTTTTTT. This encodes CASSWRQLSIGELFF.

The chain uses TRBV11-3 and TRBJ1-1; D is uncertain. The V and J ends lost 0 bases and 2 bases respectively, with 4 bases between them. Germline CDR1 is SGHNT and CDR2 is YENEEA. This CDR3 region has 13 residues. CDR3 DNA: TGTGCCAGCAGCTTAGAGGCAAACACTGAAGCTTTCTTT. Translation: CASSLEANTEAFF.

CDR3 region: CASSPTSVSGGYTF. The DNA for the CDR3 is TGTGCCAGCAGCCCCACCTCGGTTTCAGGGGGCTACACCTTC. The genes are TRBV7-8 and TRBJ1-2; possibly TRBD1 for D (5 bases). The germline V gene has CDR1 SGHVS and CDR2 FQNEAQ. There are 14 residues in the CDR3. V lost 5 bases, J lost 8 bases, and 18 bases lay in between.

The rearrangement joins TRBV6-4 to TRBJ2-1, with D uncertain. This CDR3 is built from 16 residues. Trimming pared 3 bases from V and 2 bases from J, leaving 14 bases between. Per the germline V gene, CDR1 is MRHNA and CDR2 is SNTAGT. The CDR3, as DNA: TGTGCCAGCAGTGAACAACCACGCGGCACCTACAATGAGCAGTTCTTC. It specifies CASSEQPRGTYNEQFF.

V gene TRBV30 combines with J gene TRBJ2-2; D perhaps matches TRBD2 (6 bases). Germline V gives CDR1 GTSNPN, CDR2 SVGIG (reference sequence). The CDR3 extends over 17 amino acids. Trimming cost V 3 bases and J 3 bases, with 20 bases left between them. The DNA of the CDR3 is TGTGCCTGGAGGAGATATAGTTTGGGGGGAGACACCGGGGAGCTGTTTTTT. This sequence encodes CAWRRYSLGGDTGELFF. The variable domain in full, completed from reference TRBV30 and TRBJ2-2, reads SQTIHQWPATLVQPVGSPLSLECTVEGTSNPNLYWYRQAAGRGLQLLFYSVGIGQISSEVPQNLSASRPQDRQFILSSKKLLLSDSGFYLCAWRRYSLGGDTGELFFGEGSRLTVL.

The chain has TRBV7-9 and TRBJ2-3; D possibly corresponds to TRBD1 (6 bases). V lost 5 bases, J lost 2 bases, and 14 bases lay in between. Germline V gene data show CDR1 as SEHNR and CDR2 as FQNEAQ (reference sequence). This CDR3 is built from 15 residues. CDR3 region: CASSPGASLTDTQYF. The CDR3 coding sequence is TGTGCCAGCAGCCCAGGGGCTTCGCTCACAGATACGCAGTATTTT. Full variable domain (rest looked up from reference TRBV7-9 and TRBJ2-3): DTGVSQNPRHKITKRGQNVTFRCDPISEHNRLYWYRQTLGQGPEFLTYFQNEAQLEKSRLLSDRFSAERPKGSFSTLEIQRTEQGDSAMYLCASSPGASLTDTQYFGPGTRLTVL.

V gene TRBV28 combines with J gene TRBJ2-2, with 9 positions matching TRBD1. This CDR3 comprises 16 residues. Germline V gene lookup returns CDR1 MDHEN and CDR2 SYDVKM. After removal of 4 bases from V and 4 bases from J, the junction contained 7 bases not matched to a gene. For the CDR3, the DNA is TGTGCCAGCAGTTCCGGGACAGGGTATGTCACCGGGGAGCTGTTTTTT. It encodes CASSSGTGYVTGELFF.